Following are 28 T cell receptor beta chains from one sample sequenced in a study of blood T cell repertoires in COVID-19. Clones were sequenced by immunoSEQ multiplex PCR, and TCRdb holds only the in-frame ones, with some missing. Here the sample spans roughly 140,000 clones, around 80% being singletons. The sample was PBMCs or T cells enriched from blood (not recorded which). These receptors came from a woman younger than 35 who had been exposed to COVID-19.

The V gene is TRBV11-1, the J gene TRBJ1-6; 10 bases fit TRBD1. V lost 5 bases, J lost 8 bases, and 9 bases stayed unmatched. The CDR3 has 16 residues. Per germline, CDR1 SGHAT and CDR2 FQDESV (reference sequence). CDR3 loop: CASSATTGTGDSPLHF. The CDR3 region has the DNA TGTGCCAGCAGCGCAACTACCGGGACAGGGGATTCACCCCTCCACTTT.

This clone was found once. V gene TRBV3-1 (or the pseudogene TRBV3-2) combines with J gene TRBJ1-2; D unresolved. This CDR3 has 15 amino acids. Per the germline V gene, CDR1 is LGHDT and CDR2 is YNNKEL (reference sequence). The V end lost 2 bases, the J end lost 5 bases, and 15 bases lay between the germline ends. In nucleotides, the CDR3 is TGTGCCAGCAGCCAAACTCACGGAGGTGCGTATGGCTACACCTTC. Translated, it gives CASSQTHGGAYGYTF.

This clone was seen a few times. The chain employs TRBV3-1 (or the pseudogene TRBV3-2) and TRBJ1-2; 8 positions agree with TRBD1. Trimming removed 1 base from V and 7 bases from J; junction bases left unmatched: 14. CDR3 length: 17 amino acids. Looked up from germline, CDR1 is LGHDT and CDR2 is YNNKEL (reference sequence). CDR3 in amino acids: CASSQVTGTGSRGGYTF. CDR3 nucleotide sequence: TGTGCCAGCAGCCAAGTAACCGGGACAGGCTCTAGGGGTGGCTACACCTTC.

This clone has only a few counts. V usage is TRBV4-1 and J usage is TRBJ2-7; possibly TRBD1 for D (6 bases). V was shortened by 0 bases and J by 3 bases, with 21 bases between the two germline ends. The CDR3 runs to 18 residues. The germline gives CDR1 MGHRA, CDR2 YSYEKL. The CDR3 bases are TGCGCCAGCAGCCAAGATGTTTTAGGCAGGGGCCCCCTCTACGAGCAGTACTTC. This gives the protein CASSQDVLGRGPLYEQYF.

V and J are TRBV28 and TRBJ1-1; 7 positions match TRBD1. Germline CDR1 reads MDHEN; CDR2 reads SYDVKM. Germline trimming cut 6 bases from V and 4 bases from J; bases unmatched to any gene: 2. The CDR3 spans 12 residues. CDR3 nucleotide sequence: TGTGCCAGCAGAGGGGGCGGCACTGAAGCTTTCTTT. Its translation is CASRGGGTEAFF.

In this sample, this clone turned up a few times. The chain links TRBV2 to TRBJ1-4; D unresolved. The germline gives CDR1 SNHLY, CDR2 FYNNEI. The CDR3 is 12 residues long. With 3 bases removed from V and 8 bases from J, the gap between germline ends came to 7 bases. The CDR3: CASSDREEKLFF. CDR3 sequence (DNA): TGTGCCAGCAGTGACCGCGAGGAAAAACTGTTTTTT.

The CDR3 region has the DNA TGTGCCAGCAGCCAAGATTTAGTAAAGGAAGCTTTCTTT. Translated, it gives CASSQDLVKEAFF. The rearrangement uses TRBV14 and TRBJ1-1; D is unclear. The CDR3 sequence is 13 residues long. Trimming shortened V by 0 bases and J by 8 bases, and 10 bases separated the two germline ends. CDR1 is SGHDN and CDR2 is FVKESK in the germline V gene.

The rearrangement joins TRBV19 to TRBJ2-3; the match to TRBD2 covers 7 bases. The J segment lost 3 bases and the V segment lost 5 bases, leaving 8 bases of the junction unmatched. This CDR3 spans 15 amino acids. Germline CDR1 reads LNHDA; CDR2 reads SQIVND (reference sequence). This CDR3 reads CASSLRDGGTDTQYF. For the CDR3, the DNA is TGTGCCAGTAGTTTGCGGGACGGGGGGACAGATACGCAGTATTTT.

This clone was recorded once. The genes are TRBV6-5 and TRBJ2-6; 7 bases fit TRBD2. The CDR3 contains 15 residues. Germline CDR1 MNHEY, CDR2 SVGAGI. The CDR3 is CAAGRGKAGANVLTF. CDR3 in DNA: TGTGCAGCGGGGAGGGGAAAGGCTGGGGCCAACGTCCTGACTTTC.

This clone has only one observation. This chain connects TRBV3-1 (or the pseudogene TRBV3-2) to TRBJ2-7, with D perhaps TRBD2 (5 bases). Per germline, CDR1 LGHDT and CDR2 YNNKEL (reference sequence). This CDR3 is 17 amino acids long. V was clipped by 0 bases and J by 1 base, with 16 bases between them. The CDR3 DNA is TGTGCCAGCAGCCAAGATTCAGGAGGAGAATTATCCTACGAGCAGTACTTC. It specifies CASSQDSGGELSYEQYF.

The J gene is TRBJ2-2, the V gene TRBV7-2, with 9 bases aligning to TRBD2. The CDR3 is made up of 17 amino acids. V gave up 7 bases and J gave up 6 bases; unmatched junction bases: 15. CDR1 is SGHTA and CDR2 is FQGNSA in the germline V gene. CDR3 sequence: CASTLEVAGVLAGELFF. CDR3 sequence (DNA): TGTGCCAGCACCCTTGAGGTAGCGGGAGTTTTGGCCGGGGAGCTGTTTTTT.

This rearrangement joins TRBV30 to TRBJ2-7; 9 bases match TRBD1. The CDR3 is 17 residues long. Germline CDR1 is GTSNPN and CDR2 is SVGIG (reference sequence). Unmatched junction bases numbered 12, after V lost 0 bases and J lost 3 bases. The CDR3 region is CAWSVRQGEVRLYEQYF. In DNA, the CDR3 is TGTGCCTGGAGTGTACGACAGGGGGAAGTTCGACTCTACGAGCAGTACTTC.

A few counts support this clone. This sequence joins TRBV2 and TRBJ1-2; TRBD1 matches at 10 bases. V dropped 6 bases and J dropped 7; count of bases not matched to a gene: 5. Germline CDR1 reads SNHLY; CDR2 reads FYNNEI. The CDR3 length is 13 residues. DNA of the CDR3: TGTGCCAGCAGGGACAGGGGGTCGGGTGGCTACACCTTC. Its translation is CASRDRGSGGYTF.

This clone was observed once. The chain is built from TRBV14 and TRBJ2-7; 8 bases are shared with TRBD1. Germline loops: CDR1 SGHDN, CDR2 FVKESK. This CDR3 has 17 residues. With V trimmed by 1 base and J by 2 bases, 10 bases remained unmatched. The CDR3 nucleotides read TGTGCCAGCAGCCAAGGGGTACCGGGACAGGTGCCCTACGAGCAGTACTTC. It yields the protein CASSQGVPGQVPYEQYF.

J is TRBJ2-7 and V is TRBV9; 7 bases map to TRBD1. CDR3 length: 16 residues. Germline V lookup: CDR1 SGDLS, CDR2 YYNGEE. The ends lost 2 bases at V and 2 bases at J; junction bases unmatched: 10. CDR3 amino acids: CASSVGSGTATYEQYF. The CDR3 coding sequence is TGTGCCAGCAGCGTCGGATCCGGGACAGCTACCTACGAGCAGTACTTC.

The chain couples TRBV6-1 to TRBJ1-5, with a possible D match to TRBD1 (6 bases). CDR3 length: 14 residues. V lost 3 bases and J lost 5, with 11 bases in between. The germline CDR1 and CDR2 sequences are MNHNS and SASEGT. The CDR3: CASSESGADQPQHF. The DNA of the CDR3 is TGTGCCAGCAGTGAGTCAGGGGCGGATCAGCCCCAGCATTTT.

The chain is built from TRBV30 and TRBJ2-5, with 11 nucleotides matching TRBD2. V shed 0 bases, J shed 4 bases, and the junction held 13 bases outside the gene matches. CDR3 length equals 18 residues. Germline CDR1 is GTSNPN and CDR2 is SVGIG (reference sequence). The DNA for the CDR3 is TGTGCCTGGAGTGTATATTTGGGGGTTAGCGGGAGGGGAGAGACCCAGTACTTC. This codes for CAWSVYLGVSGRGETQYF.

The V call is TRBV6-2 or TRBV6-3, the J call TRBJ2-7, with a possible D match to TRBD2 (5 bases). This CDR3 contains 16 residues. Germline loops: CDR1 MNHEY, CDR2 SVGEGT. V was clipped by 5 bases and J by 4 bases, with 21 bases between them. CDR3 region: CASSLGGQRHEYEQYF. The CDR3, as DNA: TGTGCCAGCAGTCTCGGCGGGCAAAGGCATGAATACGAGCAGTACTTC.

Regarding this clone: This sample includes further DNA sequences coding for the same CDR3. This CDR3 is CASSLRAGGSYEQYF. DNA of the CDR3: TGTGCCAGCAGTTTAAGGGCAGGGGGCTCCTACGAGCAGTACTTC. This chain joins TRBV28 and TRBJ2-7, with 7 bases that match TRBD1. V lost 2 bases and J lost 0; bases outside the gene matches: 4. Germline V gene data show CDR1 as MDHEN and CDR2 as SYDVKM. The CDR3 loop spans 15 amino acids.

The rearrangement links TRBV11-2 to TRBJ2-2; the match to TRBD1 covers 8 bases. In germline, CDR1 is SGHAT, CDR2 FQNNGV. V gave up 3 bases and J gave up 7 bases; unmatched junction bases: 10. CDR3 length: 16 amino acids. The chain's CDR3 is CASSFGRGRSHGELFF. For the CDR3, the DNA is TGTGCCAGCAGCTTTGGCAGGGGGCGCAGCCACGGGGAGCTGTTTTTT.

This chain links TRBV27 with TRBJ1-6; 8 bases map to TRBD1. V was pared by 3 bases and J by 10 bases, with 5 bases of the junction left unmatched. The length of the CDR3 is 14 residues. Germline-derived CDR1 and CDR2 are MNHEY and SMNVEV (reference sequence). The CDR3 region is CASSLAQGGSPLHF. CDR3 coding DNA: TGTGCCAGCAGTTTGGCACAGGGGGGATCACCCCTCCACTTT.

The V gene is TRBV29-1, the J gene TRBJ2-5, with 7 bases identical to TRBD1. Germline CDR1 is SQVTM and CDR2 is ANQGSEA. The CDR3 has 12 amino acids. V was pared by 7 bases and J by 4 bases, with 6 bases of the junction left unmatched. The CDR3 coding sequence is TGCAGCGCCTTGACAGGGAGAGAGACCCAGTACTTC. Translating gives CSALTGRETQYF.

The genes are TRBV19 and TRBJ2-1; 10 nucleotides agree with TRBD1. CDR3 size: 18 residues. Trimming took 1 base from V and 7 from J; bases not matched to a gene: 13. Germline values: CDR1 LNHDA, CDR2 SQIVND (reference sequence). The DNA of the CDR3 is TGTGCCAGTAGTATAGTCTTTTTTAGGGACAGGGGAGGAAATGAGCAGTTCTTC. Translated: CASSIVFFRDRGGNEQFF.

V and J are TRBV18 and TRBJ1-1; a weak D match, TRBD1 (5 bases). V lost 8 bases to trimming and J lost 0 bases, with 16 bases between them. The germline CDR1 and CDR2 sequences are KGHSH and LQKENI. This CDR3 region has 15 residues. As DNA, the CDR3 is TGTGCCAGCAAACACGCCCAGGGAATGAACACTGAAGCTTTCTTT. It is translated as CASKHAQGMNTEAFF.

The chain couples TRBV12-3 or TRBV12-4 to TRBJ2-5; TRBD2 might be the D (5 bases). The CDR3 is 11 amino acids. With 7 bases removed from V and 5 bases from J, the gap between germline ends came to 8 bases. The CDR3 loop is CASTRGETQYF. In nucleotides, the CDR3 is TGTGCCAGCACCCGAGGGGAGACCCAGTACTTC.

The DNA of the CDR3 is TGTGCCAGCTCACCGGGACAGCTCCAAGAGACCCAGTACTTC. It is translated as CASSPGQLQETQYF. The rearrangement uses TRBV18 and TRBJ2-5, with 7 positions matching TRBD1. From germline, CDR1 is KGHSH and CDR2 LQKENI. This CDR3 has 14 amino acids. V lost 3 bases and J lost 1; bases outside the gene matches: 2.

This clone was counted between two and nine times. This chain uses TRBV30 with TRBJ1-5; 8 bases fit TRBD1. Germline V gene data show CDR1 as GTSNPN and CDR2 as SVGIG (reference sequence). The CDR3 is 15 amino acids. V shed 1 base, J shed 7 bases, and the junction held 9 bases outside the gene matches. Here the CDR3 reads CAWSGKDRGRQPQHF. Here the CDR3 DNA reads TGTGCCTGGAGTGGAAAAGACAGGGGCCGACAGCCCCAGCATTTT.

There are a few counts of this clone. The chain employs TRBV13 and TRBJ1-1; 8 bases match TRBD1. J was trimmed by 3 bases and V by 0 bases; bases with no gene match: 0. Germline values: CDR1 PRHDT, CDR2 FYEKMQ (reference sequence). The CDR3 has 14 amino acids. This CDR3 reads CASSLGTGDTEAFF. In DNA form, the CDR3 reads TGTGCCAGCAGCTTAGGGACAGGGGACACTGAAGCTTTCTTT.